These T cell receptor beta chains were read from a single sample in a study of cytomegalovirus exposure and HLA in healthy donors. The repertoire was sequenced with immunoSEQ multiplex PCR; TCRdb's copy has only in-frame clones and lacks some. The table records some 120,000 clones, 75% to 85% of them present only once. Source material: PBMCs. The receptors originated from a woman aged 45-59 years in good health and CMV-seropositive. CDR3s leave out the opening cysteine and the closing phenylalanine or tryptophan.

V gene,CDR3 length,CDR3 protein
TRBV4-1,14,ASSQGVRNYNSPLH
TRBV5-1,13,ASSLWAPGNNEQF
TRBV5-1,11,ASSLYRNTEAF
TRBV6-5,11,ASSPQTAYEQY
TRBV4-3,13,ASDLQGTTNEKLF
TRBV4-1,13,ASSQDPGRNEKLF
TRBV6-5,11,ATTRGDNEKLF
TRBV4-2,14,ASSQVSSGRGETQY
TRBV7-9,13,SSSVGDRGSGGYT
TRBV9,15,ASSVAGTSVDYNEQF
TRBV6-5,12,ASSPGLTHDTQY
TRBV4-3,12,ASSLGTGVDEQF
TRBV10-3,12,AIRTLNHTGELF
TRBV5-1,12,ASNPGTGGYEQY
TRBV6-1,14,ASSEVASGGANIQY
TRBV6-5,14,ASSYSGAGARETQY
TRBV4-1,16,ASSSNPSSSGKTDTQY
TRBV23-1,8,AIPRAGYT
TRBV2,15,ASSGWDRGGKYQPQH
TRBV30,10,AWSQPAGSQH
TRBV7-3,13,ASSSSPGGLNEQF
TRBV30,15,AWRARGGGFMSTEAF
TRBV5-1,14,ASSLFPGQPNEKLF
TRBV4-3,11,ASSQNRGAEAF
TRBV5-4,11,ASSRDRNTEAF
TRBV29-1,11,SVDRGYQETQY
TRBV5-8,13,ASSFGQGALETQY
TRBV29-1,11,SVGTGGSYEQY
TRBV25-1,11,ASSRQGLEKLF
TRBV30,13,AWSVLGAGSYEQY
TRBV7-2,12,ASSSPQGVRGYT
TRBV4-1,14,ASSQDPATYRNTIY
TRBV5-5,15,ASSLRDVAGGAPGKY
TRBV27,12,ASREPGQVCGYT
TRBV11-1,13,ASSLTNDRGNTIY
TRBV5-6,13,ASSLYSRSHAEAF
TRBV4-2,15,ASSPRSREDMTYGYT
TRBV7-9,10,ASSEYQETQY
TRBV7-2,14,ASSLAKGGNTDTQY
TRBV6-6,13,AGRQGSSYNSPLH
TRBV2,12,ASSSDRVTTEAF
TRBV5-1,14,ASSSQGQGRGDTQY
TRBV29-1,9,SADRVDGYT
TRBV6-6,11,ASSPPRLDEQY
TRBV7-2,11,ASSLRTGNGYT
TRBV7-6,15,ASSPSPAGGHGETQY
TRBV4-3,12,ASSRGDRASELF
TRBV5-6,13,ASSLSGQGSYEQY
TRBV27,13,ASSLLTRGTDTQY
TRBV5-5,13,ASSPRTGGTYGYT